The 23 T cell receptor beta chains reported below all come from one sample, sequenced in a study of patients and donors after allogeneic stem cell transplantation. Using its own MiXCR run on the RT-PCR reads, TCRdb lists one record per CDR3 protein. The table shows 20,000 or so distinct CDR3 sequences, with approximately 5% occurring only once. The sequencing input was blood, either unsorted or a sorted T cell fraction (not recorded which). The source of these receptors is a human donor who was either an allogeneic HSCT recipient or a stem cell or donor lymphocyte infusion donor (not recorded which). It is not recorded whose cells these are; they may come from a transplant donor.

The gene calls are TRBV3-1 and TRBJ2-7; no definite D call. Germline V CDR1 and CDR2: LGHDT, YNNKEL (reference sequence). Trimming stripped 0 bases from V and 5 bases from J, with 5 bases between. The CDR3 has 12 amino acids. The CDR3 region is CASSQEWDEQYF. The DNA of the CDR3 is TGTGCCAGCAGCCAAGAGTGGGACGAGCAGTACTTC.

CDR3 loop: CASQAGAGETQYF. In DNA, the CDR3 is TGTGCCAGCCAAGCCGGGGCGGGGGAGACCCAGTACTTC. This rearrangement joins TRBV3-1 to TRBJ2-5; weak D call: TRBD2 (6 bases). The V end lost 8 bases, the J end lost 5 bases, and 15 bases lay between the germline ends. CDR3 size: 13 residues. CDR1 and CDR2 from the germline V gene are LGHDT and YNNKEL (reference sequence).

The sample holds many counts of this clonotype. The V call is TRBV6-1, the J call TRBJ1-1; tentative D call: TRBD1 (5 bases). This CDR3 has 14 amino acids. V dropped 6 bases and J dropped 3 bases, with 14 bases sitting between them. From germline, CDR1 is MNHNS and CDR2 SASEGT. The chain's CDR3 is CASRPRVGDTEAFF. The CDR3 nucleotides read TGTGCCAGCAGGCCCAGGGTCGGGGACACTGAAGCTTTCTTT.

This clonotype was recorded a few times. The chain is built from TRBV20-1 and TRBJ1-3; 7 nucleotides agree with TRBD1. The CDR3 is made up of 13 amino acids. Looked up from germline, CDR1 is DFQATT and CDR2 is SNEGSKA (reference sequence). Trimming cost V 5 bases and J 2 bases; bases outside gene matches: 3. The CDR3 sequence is CSAETGAGNTIYF. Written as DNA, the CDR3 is TGCAGTGCTGAAACAGGGGCTGGAAACACCATATATTTT.

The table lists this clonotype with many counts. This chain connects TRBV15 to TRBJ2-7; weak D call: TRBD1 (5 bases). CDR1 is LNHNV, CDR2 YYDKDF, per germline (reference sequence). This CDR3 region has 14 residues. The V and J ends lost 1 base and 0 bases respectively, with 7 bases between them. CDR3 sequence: CATSRGGYSYEQYF. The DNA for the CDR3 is TGTGCCACCAGCAGAGGGGGCTACTCCTACGAGCAGTACTTC.

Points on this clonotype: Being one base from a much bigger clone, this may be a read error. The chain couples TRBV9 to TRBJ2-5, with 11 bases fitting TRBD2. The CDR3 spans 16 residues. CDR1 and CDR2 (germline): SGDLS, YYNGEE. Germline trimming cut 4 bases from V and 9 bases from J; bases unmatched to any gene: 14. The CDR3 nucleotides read TGTGCCAGCAGCCAAGGGGGGGGGACTAGCGGCGAGGCCCAGTACTTC. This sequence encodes CASSQGGGTSGEAQYF. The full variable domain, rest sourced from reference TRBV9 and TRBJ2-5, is DSGVTQTPKHLITATGQRVTLRCSPRSGDLSVYWYQQSLDQGLQFLIQYYNGEERAKGNILERFSAQQFPDLHSELNLSSLELGDSALYFCASSQGGGTSGEAQYFGPGTRLLVL.

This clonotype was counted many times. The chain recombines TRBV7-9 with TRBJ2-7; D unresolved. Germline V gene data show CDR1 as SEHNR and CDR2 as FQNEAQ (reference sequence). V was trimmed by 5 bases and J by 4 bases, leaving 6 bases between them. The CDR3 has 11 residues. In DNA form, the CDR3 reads TGTGCCAGCAGCCACCTGTACGAGCAGTACTTC. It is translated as CASSHLYEQYF.

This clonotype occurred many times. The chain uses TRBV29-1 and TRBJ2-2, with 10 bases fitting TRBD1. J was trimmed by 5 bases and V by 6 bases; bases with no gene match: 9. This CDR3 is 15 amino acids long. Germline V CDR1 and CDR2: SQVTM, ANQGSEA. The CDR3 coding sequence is TGCAGCGTCAGTGCCGGGACAGGGGTGACCGGGGAGCTGTTTTTT. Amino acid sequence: CSVSAGTGVTGELFF.

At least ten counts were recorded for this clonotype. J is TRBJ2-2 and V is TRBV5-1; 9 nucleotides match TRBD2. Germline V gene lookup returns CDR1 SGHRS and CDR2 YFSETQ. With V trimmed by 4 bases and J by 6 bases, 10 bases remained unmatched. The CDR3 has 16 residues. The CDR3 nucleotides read TGCGCCAGCAGCAGAATAGCGGGAGTCGGAGCCGGGGAGCTGTTTTTT. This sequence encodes CASSRIAGVGAGELFF. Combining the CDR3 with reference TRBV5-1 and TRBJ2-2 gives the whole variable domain KAGVTQTPRYLIKTRGQQVTLSCSPISGHRSVSWYQQTPGQGLQFLFEYFSETQRNKGNFPGRFSGRQFSNSRSEMNVSTLELGDSALYLCASSRIAGVGAGELFFGEGSRLTVL.

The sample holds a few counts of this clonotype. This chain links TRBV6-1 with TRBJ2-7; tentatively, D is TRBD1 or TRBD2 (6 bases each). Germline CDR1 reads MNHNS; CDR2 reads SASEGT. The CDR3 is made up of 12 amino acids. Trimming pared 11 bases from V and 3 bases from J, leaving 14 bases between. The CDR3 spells CAVKGGFYEQYF. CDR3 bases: TGTGCCGTCAAGGGGGGATTCTACGAGCAGTACTTC.

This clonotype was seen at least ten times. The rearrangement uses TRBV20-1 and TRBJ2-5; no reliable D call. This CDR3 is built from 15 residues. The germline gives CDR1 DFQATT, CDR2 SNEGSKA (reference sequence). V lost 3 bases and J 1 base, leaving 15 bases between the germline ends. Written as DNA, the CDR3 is TGCAGTGCTAGTCCCGTGGGCAGCTCCCAAGAGACCCAGTACTTC. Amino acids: CSASPVGSSQETQYF.

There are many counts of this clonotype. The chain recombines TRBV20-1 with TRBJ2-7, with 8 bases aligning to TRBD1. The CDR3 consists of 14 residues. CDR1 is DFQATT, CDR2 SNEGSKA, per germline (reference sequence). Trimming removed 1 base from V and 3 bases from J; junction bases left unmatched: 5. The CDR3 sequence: CSARVLDRDYEQYF. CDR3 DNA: TGCAGTGCTAGAGTCCTGGACAGGGACTACGAGCAGTACTTC.

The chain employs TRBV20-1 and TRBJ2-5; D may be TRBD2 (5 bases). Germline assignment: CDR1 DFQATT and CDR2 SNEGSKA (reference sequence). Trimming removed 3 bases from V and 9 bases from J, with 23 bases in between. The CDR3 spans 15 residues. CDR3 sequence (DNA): TGCAGTGCTAGTCTCGAACCGGTAGCGAGTGGGGCCCAGTACTTC. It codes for CSASLEPVASGAQYF.

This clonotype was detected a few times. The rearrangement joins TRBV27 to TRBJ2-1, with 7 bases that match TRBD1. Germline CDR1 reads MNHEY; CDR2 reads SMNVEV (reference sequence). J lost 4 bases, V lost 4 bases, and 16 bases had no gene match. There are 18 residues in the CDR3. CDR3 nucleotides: TGTGCCAGCAGTTACCGGGACAGAAAGGCCGCCTGGTACAATGAGCAGTTCTTC. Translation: CASSYRDRKAAWYNEQFF.

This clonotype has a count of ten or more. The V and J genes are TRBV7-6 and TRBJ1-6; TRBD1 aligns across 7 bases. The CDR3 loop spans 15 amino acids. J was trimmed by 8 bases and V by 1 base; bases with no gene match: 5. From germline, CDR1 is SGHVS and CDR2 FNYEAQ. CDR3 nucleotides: TGTGCCAGCAGCTTAGTAGACAGGGTAGATTCACCCCTCCACTTT. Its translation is CASSLVDRVDSPLHF.

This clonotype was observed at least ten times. The CDR3: CASSLGPQNEQFF. In nucleotides, the CDR3 is TGTGCCAGCAGCTTAGGACCTCAGAATGAGCAGTTCTTC. The chain uses TRBV7-2 and TRBJ2-1; D gene unclear. Trimming pared 1 base from V and 7 bases from J, leaving 8 bases between. Per the germline V gene, CDR1 is SGHTA and CDR2 is FQGNSA. The CDR3 has 13 residues.

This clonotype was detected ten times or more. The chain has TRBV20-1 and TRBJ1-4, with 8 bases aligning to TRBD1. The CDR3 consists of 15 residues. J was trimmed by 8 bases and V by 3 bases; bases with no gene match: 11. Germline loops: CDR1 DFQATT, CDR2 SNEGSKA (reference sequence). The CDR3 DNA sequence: TGCAGTGCTAGGAACCCCGGGACAGGTGACGAAAAACTGTTTTTT. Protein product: CSARNPGTGDEKLFF.

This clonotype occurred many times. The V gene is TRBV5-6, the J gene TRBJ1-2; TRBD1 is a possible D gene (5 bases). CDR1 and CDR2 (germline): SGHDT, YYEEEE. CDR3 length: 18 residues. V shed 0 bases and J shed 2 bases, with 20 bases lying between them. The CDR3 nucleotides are TGTGCCAGCAGCTTGGTTCTTTCTCCCGGACAAACAAACTATGGCTACACCTTC. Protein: CASSLVLSPGQTNYGYTF.

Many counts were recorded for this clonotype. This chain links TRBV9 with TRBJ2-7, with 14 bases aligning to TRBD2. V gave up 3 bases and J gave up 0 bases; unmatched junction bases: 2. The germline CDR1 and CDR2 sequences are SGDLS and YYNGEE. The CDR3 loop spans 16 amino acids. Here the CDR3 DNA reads TGTGCCAGCAGCGCGGGACTAGCGGGGGACTCCTACGAGCAGTACTTC. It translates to CASSAGLAGDSYEQYF.

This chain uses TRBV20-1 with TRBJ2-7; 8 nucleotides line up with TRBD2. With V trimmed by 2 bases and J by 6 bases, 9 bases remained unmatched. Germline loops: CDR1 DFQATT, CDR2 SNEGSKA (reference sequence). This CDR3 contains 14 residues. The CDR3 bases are TGCAGTGCTAGATTGGCGGGGGGCCAGGCCGAGCAGTACTTC. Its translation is CSARLAGGQAEQYF.

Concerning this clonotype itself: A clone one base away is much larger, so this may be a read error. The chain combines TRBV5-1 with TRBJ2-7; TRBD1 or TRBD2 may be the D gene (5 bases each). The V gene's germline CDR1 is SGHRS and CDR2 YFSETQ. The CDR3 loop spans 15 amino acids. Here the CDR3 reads CASIKPTRDPYDQYF. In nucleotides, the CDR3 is TGCGCCAGCATCAAACCAACCCGGGACCCCTACGATCAGTACTTC.

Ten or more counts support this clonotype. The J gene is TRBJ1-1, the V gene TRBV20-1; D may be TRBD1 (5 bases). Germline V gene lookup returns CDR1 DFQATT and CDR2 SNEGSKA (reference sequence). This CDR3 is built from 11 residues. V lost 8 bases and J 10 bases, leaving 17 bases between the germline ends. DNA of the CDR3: TGCAGTCGGGGGGATATGTCGGGAGCTTTCTTT. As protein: CSRGDMSGAFF.

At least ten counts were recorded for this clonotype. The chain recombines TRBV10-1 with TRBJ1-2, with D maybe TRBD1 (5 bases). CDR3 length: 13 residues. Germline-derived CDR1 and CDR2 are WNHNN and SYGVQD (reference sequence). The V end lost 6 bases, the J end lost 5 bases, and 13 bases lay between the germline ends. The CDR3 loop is CASSPGRLYGYTF. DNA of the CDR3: TGCGCCAGCAGCCCGGGACGGTTATATGGCTACACCTTC.